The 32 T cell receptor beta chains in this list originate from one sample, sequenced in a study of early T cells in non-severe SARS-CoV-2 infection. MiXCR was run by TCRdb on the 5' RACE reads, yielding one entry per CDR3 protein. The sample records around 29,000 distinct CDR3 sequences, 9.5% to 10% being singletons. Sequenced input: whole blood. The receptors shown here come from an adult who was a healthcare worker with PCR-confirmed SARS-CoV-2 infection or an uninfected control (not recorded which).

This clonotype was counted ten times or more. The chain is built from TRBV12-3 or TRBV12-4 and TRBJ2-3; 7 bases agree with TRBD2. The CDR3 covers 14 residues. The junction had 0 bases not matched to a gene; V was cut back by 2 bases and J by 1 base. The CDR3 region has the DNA TGTGCCAGCAGTTTACTAGCGGGCACAGATACGCAGTATTTT. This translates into CASSLLAGTDTQYF.

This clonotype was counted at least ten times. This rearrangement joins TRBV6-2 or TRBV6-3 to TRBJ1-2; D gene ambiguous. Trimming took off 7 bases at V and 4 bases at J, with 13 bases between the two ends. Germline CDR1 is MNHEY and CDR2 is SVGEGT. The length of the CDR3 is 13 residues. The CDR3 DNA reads TGTGCCAGCACCCCAGGAAAAAGCTATGGCTACACCTTC. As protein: CASTPGKSYGYTF.

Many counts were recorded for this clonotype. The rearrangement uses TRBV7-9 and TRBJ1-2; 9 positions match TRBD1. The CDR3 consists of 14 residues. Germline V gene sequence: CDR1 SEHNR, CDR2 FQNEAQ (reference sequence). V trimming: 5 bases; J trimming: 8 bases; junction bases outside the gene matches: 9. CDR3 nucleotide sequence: TGTGCCAGCAGCCTAGACGGGACAGGGAACGGCTACACCTTC. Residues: CASSLDGTGNGYTF.

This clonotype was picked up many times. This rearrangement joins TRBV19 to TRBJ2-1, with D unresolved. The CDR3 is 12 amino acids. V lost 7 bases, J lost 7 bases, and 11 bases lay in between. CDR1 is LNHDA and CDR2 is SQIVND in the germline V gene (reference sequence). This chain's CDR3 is CASIGVANEQFF. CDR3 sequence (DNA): TGTGCCAGTATAGGAGTGGCTAATGAGCAGTTCTTC.

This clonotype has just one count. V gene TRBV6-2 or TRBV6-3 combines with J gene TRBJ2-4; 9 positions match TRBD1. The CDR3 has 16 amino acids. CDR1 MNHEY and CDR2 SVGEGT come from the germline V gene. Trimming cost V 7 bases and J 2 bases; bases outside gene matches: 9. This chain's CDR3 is CASTETGGLTKNIQYF. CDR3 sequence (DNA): TGTGCCAGCACCGAGACAGGGGGTCTTACCAAAAACATTCAGTACTTC.

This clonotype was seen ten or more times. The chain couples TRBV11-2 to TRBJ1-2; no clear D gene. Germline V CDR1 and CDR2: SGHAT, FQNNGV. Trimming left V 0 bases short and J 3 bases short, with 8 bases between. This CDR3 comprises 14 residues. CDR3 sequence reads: CASSLDAGHYGYTF. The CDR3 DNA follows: TGTGCCAGCAGCTTAGACGCAGGACACTATGGCTACACCTTC.

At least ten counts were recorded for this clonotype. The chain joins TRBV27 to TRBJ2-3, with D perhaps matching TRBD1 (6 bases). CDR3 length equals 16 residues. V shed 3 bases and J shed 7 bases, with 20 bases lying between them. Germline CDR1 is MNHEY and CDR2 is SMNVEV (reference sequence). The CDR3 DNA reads TGTGCCAGCAGTTTCGCCTCGACAGGATTTTCATATACGCAGTATTTT. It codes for CASSFASTGFSYTQYF.

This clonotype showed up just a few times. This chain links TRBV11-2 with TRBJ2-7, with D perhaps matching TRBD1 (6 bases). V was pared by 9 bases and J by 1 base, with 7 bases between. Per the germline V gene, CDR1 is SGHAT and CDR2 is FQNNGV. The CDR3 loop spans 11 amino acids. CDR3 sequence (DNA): TGTGCCAGACAGGGTTCCTACGAGCAGTACTTC. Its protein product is CARQGSYEQYF.

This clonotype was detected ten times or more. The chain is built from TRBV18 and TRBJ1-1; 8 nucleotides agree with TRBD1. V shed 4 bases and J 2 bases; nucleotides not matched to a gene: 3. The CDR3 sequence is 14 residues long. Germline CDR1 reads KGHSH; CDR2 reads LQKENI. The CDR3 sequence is CASSLGQGNTEAFF. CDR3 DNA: TGTGCCAGCTCACTTGGACAGGGAAACACTGAAGCTTTCTTT. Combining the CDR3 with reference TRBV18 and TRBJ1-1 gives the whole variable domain NAGVMQNPRHLVRRRGQEARLRCSPMKGHSHVYWYRQLPEEGLKFMVYLQKENIIDESGMPKERFSAEFPKEGPSILRIQQVVRGDSAAYFCASSLGQGNTEAFFGQGTRLTVV.

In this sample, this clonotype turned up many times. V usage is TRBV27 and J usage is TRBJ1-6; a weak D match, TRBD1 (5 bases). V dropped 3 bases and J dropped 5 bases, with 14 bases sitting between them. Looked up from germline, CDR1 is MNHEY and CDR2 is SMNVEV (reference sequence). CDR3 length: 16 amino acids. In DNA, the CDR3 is TGTGCCAGCAGTTTTTCTTGGGGCAGGGATAATTCACCCCTCCACTTT. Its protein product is CASSFSWGRDNSPLHF.

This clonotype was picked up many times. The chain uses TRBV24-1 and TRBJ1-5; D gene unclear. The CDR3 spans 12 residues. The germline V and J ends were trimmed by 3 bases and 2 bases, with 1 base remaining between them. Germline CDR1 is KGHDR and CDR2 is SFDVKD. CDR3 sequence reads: CATSDGNQPQHF. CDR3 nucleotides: TGTGCCACCAGTGATGGCAATCAGCCCCAGCATTTT.

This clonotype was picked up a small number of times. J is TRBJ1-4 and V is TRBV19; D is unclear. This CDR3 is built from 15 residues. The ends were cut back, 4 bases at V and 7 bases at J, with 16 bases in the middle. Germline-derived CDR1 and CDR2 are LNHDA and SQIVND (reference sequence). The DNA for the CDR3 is TGTGCCAGTAGTACCCTGTACGGGGAGGGTGAAAAACTGTTTTTT. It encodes CASSTLYGEGEKLFF.

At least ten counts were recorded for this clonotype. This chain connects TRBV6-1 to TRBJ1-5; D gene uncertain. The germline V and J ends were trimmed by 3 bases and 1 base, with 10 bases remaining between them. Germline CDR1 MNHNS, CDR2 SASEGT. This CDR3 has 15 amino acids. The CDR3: CASSEMTRSNQPQHF. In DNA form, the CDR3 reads TGTGCCAGCAGTGAGATGACGAGAAGCAATCAGCCCCAGCATTTT.

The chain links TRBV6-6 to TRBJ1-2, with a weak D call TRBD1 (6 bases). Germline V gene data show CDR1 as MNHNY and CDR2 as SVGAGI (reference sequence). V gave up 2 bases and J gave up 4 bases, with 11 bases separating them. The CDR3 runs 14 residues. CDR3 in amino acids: CASSYPTGPYGYTF. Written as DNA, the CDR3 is TGTGCCAGCAGTTACCCGACAGGACCCTATGGCTACACCTTC.

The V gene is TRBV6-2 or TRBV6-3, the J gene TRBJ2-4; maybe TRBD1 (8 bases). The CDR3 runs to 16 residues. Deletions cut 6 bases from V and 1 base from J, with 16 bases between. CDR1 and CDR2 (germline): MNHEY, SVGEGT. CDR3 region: CASREQGGAAKNIQYF. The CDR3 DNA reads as TGTGCCAGCAGAGAACAGGGGGGGGCGGCCAAAAACATTCAGTACTTC.

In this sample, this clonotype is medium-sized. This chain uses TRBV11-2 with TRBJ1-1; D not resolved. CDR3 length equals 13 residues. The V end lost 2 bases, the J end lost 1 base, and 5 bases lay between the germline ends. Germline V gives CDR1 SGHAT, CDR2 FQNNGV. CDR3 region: CASSLRGNTEAFF. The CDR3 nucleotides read TGTGCCAGCAGCTTAAGAGGGAACACTGAAGCTTTCTTT.

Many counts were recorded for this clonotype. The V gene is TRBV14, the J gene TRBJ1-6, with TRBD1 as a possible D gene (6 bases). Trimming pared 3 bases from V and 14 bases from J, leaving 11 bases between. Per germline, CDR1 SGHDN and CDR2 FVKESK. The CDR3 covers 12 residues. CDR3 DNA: TGTGCCAGCAGCCAGGACAGCGTATCCCTCCACTTT. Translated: CASSQDSVSLHF.

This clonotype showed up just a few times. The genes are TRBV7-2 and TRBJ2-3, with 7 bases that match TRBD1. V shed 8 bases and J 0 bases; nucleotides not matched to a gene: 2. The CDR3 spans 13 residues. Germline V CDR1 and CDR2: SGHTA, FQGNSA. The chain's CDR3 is CASGTASTDTQYF. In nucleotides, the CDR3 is TGTGCCAGCGGGACAGCTAGCACAGATACGCAGTATTTT.

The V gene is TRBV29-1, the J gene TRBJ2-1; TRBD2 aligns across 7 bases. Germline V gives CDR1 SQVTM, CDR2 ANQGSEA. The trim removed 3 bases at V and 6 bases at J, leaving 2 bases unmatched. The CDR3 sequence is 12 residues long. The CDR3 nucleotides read TGCAGCGTTGATCCTAGCGGCAATGAGCAGTTCTTC. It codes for CSVDPSGNEQFF.

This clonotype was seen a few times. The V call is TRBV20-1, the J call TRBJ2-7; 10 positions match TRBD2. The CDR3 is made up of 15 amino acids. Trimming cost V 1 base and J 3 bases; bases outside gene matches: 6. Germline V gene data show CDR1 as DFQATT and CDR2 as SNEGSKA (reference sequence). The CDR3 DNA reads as TGCAGTGCTAGAGTGGCACTAGCGGGGCACTACGAGCAGTACTTC. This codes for CSARVALAGHYEQYF.

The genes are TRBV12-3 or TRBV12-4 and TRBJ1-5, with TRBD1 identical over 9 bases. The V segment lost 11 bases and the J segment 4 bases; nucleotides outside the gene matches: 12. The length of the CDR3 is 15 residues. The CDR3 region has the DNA TGTGCCGGCCAAAGTCCCGGGACAGGGAATCAGCCCCAGCATTTT. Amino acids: CAGQSPGTGNQPQHF.

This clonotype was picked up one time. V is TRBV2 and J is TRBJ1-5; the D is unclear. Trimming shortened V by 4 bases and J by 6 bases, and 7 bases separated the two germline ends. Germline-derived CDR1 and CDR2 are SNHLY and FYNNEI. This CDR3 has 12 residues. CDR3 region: CASSGGGQPQHF. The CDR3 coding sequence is TGTGCCAGCAGTGGGGGAGGTCAGCCCCAGCATTTT. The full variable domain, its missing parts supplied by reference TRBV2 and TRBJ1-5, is EPEVTQTPSHQVTQMGQEVILRCVPISNHLYFYWYRQILGQKVEFLVSFYNNEISEKSEIFDDQFSVERPDGSNFTLKIRSTKLEDSAMYFCASSGGGQPQHFGDGTRLSIL.

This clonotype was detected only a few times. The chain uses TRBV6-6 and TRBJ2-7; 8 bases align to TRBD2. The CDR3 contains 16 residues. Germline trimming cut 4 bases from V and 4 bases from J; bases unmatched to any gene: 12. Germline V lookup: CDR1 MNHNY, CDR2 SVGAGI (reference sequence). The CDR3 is CASSSAGGAALYEQYF. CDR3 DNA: TGTGCCAGCAGTTCCGCGGGGGGAGCCGCTCTGTACGAGCAGTACTTC.

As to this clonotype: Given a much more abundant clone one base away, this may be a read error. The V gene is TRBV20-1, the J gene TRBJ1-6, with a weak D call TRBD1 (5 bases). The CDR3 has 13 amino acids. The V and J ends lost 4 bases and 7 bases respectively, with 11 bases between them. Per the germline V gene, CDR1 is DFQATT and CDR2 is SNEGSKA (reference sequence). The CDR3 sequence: CSATPGRNSPLHF. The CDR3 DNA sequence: TGCAGTGCTACACCGGGGCGAAATTCACCCCTCCACTTT.

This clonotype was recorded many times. The CDR3 sequence: CASSLIRGGAQYF. For the CDR3, the DNA is TGTGCCAGCAGCTTAATCCGCGGCGGGGCCCAGTACTTC. The rearrangement uses TRBV7-2 and TRBJ2-5, with a possible D match to TRBD2 (6 bases). This CDR3 comprises 13 residues. V was pared by 2 bases and J by 9 bases, with 13 bases between. Per the germline V gene, CDR1 is SGHTA and CDR2 is FQGNSA.

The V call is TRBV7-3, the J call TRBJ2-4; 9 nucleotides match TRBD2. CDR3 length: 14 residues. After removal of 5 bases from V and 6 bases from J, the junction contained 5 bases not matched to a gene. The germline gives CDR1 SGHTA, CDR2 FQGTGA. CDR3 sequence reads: CASSPQRGANIQYF. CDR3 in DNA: TGTGCCAGCAGCCCCCAGCGGGGGGCAAACATTCAGTACTTC.

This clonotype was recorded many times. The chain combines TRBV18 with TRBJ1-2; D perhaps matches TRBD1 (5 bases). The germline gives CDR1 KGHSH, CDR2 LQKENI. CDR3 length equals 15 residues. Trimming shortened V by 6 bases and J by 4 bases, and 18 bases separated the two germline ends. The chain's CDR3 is CASSRDGGLSYGYTF. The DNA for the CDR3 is TGTGCCAGCTCCCGGGACGGCGGTCTCTCCTATGGCTACACCTTC.

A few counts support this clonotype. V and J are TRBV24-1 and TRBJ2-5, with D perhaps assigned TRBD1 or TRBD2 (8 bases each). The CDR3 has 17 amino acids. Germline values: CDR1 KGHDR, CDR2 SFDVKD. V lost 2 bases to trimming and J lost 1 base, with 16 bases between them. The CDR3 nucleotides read TGTGCCACCAGTGATTCCGGGGGGGGACAGGCCCAAGAGACCCAGTACTTC. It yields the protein CATSDSGGGQAQETQYF.

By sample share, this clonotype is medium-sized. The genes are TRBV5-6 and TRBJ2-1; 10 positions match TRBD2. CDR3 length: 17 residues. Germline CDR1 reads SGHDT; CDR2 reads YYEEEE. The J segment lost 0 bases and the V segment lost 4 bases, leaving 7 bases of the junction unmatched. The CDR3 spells CASSLSGGPNSYNEQFF. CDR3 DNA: TGTGCCAGCAGCCTTAGCGGGGGGCCGAACTCCTACAATGAGCAGTTCTTC. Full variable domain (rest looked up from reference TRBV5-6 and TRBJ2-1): DAGVTQSPTHLIKTRGQQVTLRCSPKSGHDTVSWYQQALGQGPQFIFQYYEEEERQRGNFPDRFSGHQFPNYSSELNVNALLLGDSALYLCASSLSGGPNSYNEQFFGPGTRLTVL.

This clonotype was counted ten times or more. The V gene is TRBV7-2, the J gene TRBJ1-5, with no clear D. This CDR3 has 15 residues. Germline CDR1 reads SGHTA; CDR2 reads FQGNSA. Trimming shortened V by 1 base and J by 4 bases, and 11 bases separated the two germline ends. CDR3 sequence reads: CASSLEAAFNQPQHF. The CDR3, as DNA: TGTGCCAGCAGCTTAGAAGCAGCGTTTAATCAGCCCCAGCATTTT.

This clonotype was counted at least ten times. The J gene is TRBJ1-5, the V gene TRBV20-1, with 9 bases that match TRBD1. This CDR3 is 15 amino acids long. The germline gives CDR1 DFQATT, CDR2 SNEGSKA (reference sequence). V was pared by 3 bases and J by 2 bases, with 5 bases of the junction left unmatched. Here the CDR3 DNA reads TGCAGTGCTAGCATGGGACAGGGAGGCAATCAGCCCCAGCATTTT. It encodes CSASMGQGGNQPQHF.

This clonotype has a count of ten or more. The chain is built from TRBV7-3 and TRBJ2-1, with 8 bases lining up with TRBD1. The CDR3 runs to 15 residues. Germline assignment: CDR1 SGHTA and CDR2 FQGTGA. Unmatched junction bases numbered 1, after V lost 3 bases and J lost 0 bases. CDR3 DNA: TGTGCCAGCAGCTTTGACAGGGGCTCCTACAATGAGCAGTTCTTC. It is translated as CASSFDRGSYNEQFF.